This T cell receptor (beta chain) was observed in a study of T cells in localized non-small cell lung cancer. Trimming stripped 2 bases from V and 4 bases from J, with 18 bases between. This CDR3 region has 16 residues. The V gene's germline CDR1 is SGHRS and CDR2 YFSETQ. Findings and caveats of the study: Out of the top 100 tumor clones, a median roughly 50 were seen in adjacent lung.

Worth noting for this clone: What it binds is unknown.

Repertoires were generated with immunoSEQ multiplex PCR, while TCRdb's copy carries only in-frame clones and drops some. The sample carries about 3,000 clones, 25% to 30% recorded once. The material was lung tumor tissue, obtained before any cancer treatment. The chain uses TRBV5-1 and TRBJ1-1, with D perhaps matching TRBD1 (6 bases). The receptor was isolated from a female donor at least 60 years old with stage I lung adenocarcinoma. Written as DNA, the CDR3 is TGCGCCAGCAGCTTAAATTTAGGGGGGGCAGGCACTGAAGCTTTCTTT. It yields the protein CASSLNLGGAGTEAFF.